Below are 16 T cell receptor beta chains sequenced from a single sample in a study of memory CD4+ T cells and cytomegalovirus serostatus. Assay: immunoSEQ multiplex PCR; the TCRdb copy retains only in-frame clones and omits some. This table has about 61,000 clones, 80% appearing once. The sort gate was single viable CD3+CD4+CD8-CD45RO+ cells for memory CD4+ T cells. Specimen: memory CD4+ T cells from blood. The origin of the receptors is an adult in good health and CMV-seronegative. Some clones in this sample may be carry-over from other donors' samples.

J is TRBJ2-3 and V is TRBV11-2; D may be TRBD2 (5 bases). The CDR3 contains 14 residues. Trimming took 1 base from V and 3 from J, leaving 8 bases between them. Looked up from germline, CDR1 is SGHAT and CDR2 is FQNNGV. The CDR3 nucleotides are TGTGCCAGCAGCTTAGCGCGGGTAACAGATACGCAGTATTTT. It translates to CASSLARVTDTQYF.

The genes are TRBV6-5 and TRBJ1-6, with 7 bases lining up with TRBD1. Germline CDR1 is MNHEY and CDR2 is SVGAGI. V was clipped by 4 bases and J by 10 bases; unmatched bases: 13. The CDR3 covers 16 residues. For the CDR3, the DNA is TGTGCCAGCAGTTTCGTCAATTCAGGGGGACACTCACCCCTCCACTTT. Protein sequence: CASSFVNSGGHSPLHF.

This sequence joins TRBV6-5 and TRBJ2-3, with D hard to call. Trimming left V 2 bases short and J 2 bases short, with 5 bases between. Per the germline V gene, CDR1 is MNHEY and CDR2 is SVGAGI. The CDR3 has 13 residues. The DNA for the CDR3 is TGTGCCAGCAGTTACCCCAACACAGATACGCAGTATTTT. Encoded protein: CASSYPNTDTQYF.

This clone is a singleton in its sample. CDR3 amino acids: CAGDRGLRNTIYF. Here the CDR3 DNA reads TGTGCCGGTGACAGGGGGCTCCGGAACACCATATATTTT. The chain employs TRBV30 and TRBJ1-3; 10 bases map to TRBD1. This CDR3 spans 13 amino acids. From germline, CDR1 is GTSNPN and CDR2 SVGIG (reference sequence). V was clipped by 8 bases and J by 7 bases; unmatched bases: 8.

This clone is medium-sized by share. This sequence joins TRBV4-3 and TRBJ1-2; possible D gene TRBD1, 6 bases. The CDR3 loop spans 16 amino acids. Trimming took 0 bases from V and 4 from J, leaving 15 bases between them. In germline, CDR1 is LGHNA, CDR2 YSLEER. As DNA, the CDR3 is TGCGCCAGCAGCCAAGATAACGGGGGAGGGGGCTATGGCTACACCTTC. Its protein product is CASSQDNGGGGYGYTF.

The rearrangement links TRBV7-9 to TRBJ1-4, with D perhaps TRBD1 (5 bases). The CDR3 length is 14 residues. V dropped 4 bases and J dropped 3 bases, with 9 bases sitting between them. Germline V lookup: CDR1 SEHNR, CDR2 FQNEAQ (reference sequence). In nucleotides, the CDR3 is TGTGCCAGCAGCTCCGGGGCCGCTAATGAAAAACTGTTTTTT. Residues: CASSSGAANEKLFF.

The chain carries TRBV7-2 and TRBJ2-3; D ambiguous. The CDR3 has 12 residues. Germline V lookup: CDR1 SGHTA, CDR2 FQGNSA. Trimming took off 5 bases at V and 6 bases at J, with 9 bases between the two ends. The CDR3 nucleotides are TGTGCCAGCAGCCCCATGGGGGATACGCAGTATTTT. Translated: CASSPMGDTQYF.

This clone was counted only a few times. The rearrangement uses TRBV7-2 and TRBJ2-4, with 8 bases fitting TRBD2. The CDR3 runs 15 residues. Germline values: CDR1 SGHTA, CDR2 FQGNSA. V gave up 5 bases and J gave up 5 bases; unmatched junction bases: 8. DNA for the CDR3: TGTGCCAGCAGCACCCAGCGGGGGAGGGAAAACATTCAGTACTTC. Its protein product is CASSTQRGRENIQYF.

The V gene is TRBV19, the J gene TRBJ1-1, with unresolved D. V gave up 6 bases and J gave up 1 base, with 9 bases separating them. The germline V gene encodes CDR1 LNHDA and CDR2 SQIVND (reference sequence). CDR3 size: 13 residues. DNA for the CDR3: TGTGCCAGTAGCGAATATCGGAACACTGAAGCTTTCTTT. Protein product: CASSEYRNTEAFF.

This clone was counted only a few times. V gene TRBV7-2 combines with J gene TRBJ2-1; D is perhaps TRBD1 or TRBD2 (5 bases each). Germline loops: CDR1 SGHTA, CDR2 FQGNSA. Deletions cut 5 bases from V and 4 bases from J, with 15 bases between. This CDR3 is 15 amino acids long. The CDR3 sequence: CASSQQYGTYNEQFF. For the CDR3, the DNA is TGTGCCAGCAGCCAGCAGTACGGGACGTACAATGAGCAGTTCTTC.

The V and J genes are TRBV27 and TRBJ2-2; no definite D call. The CDR3 consists of 12 residues. V lost 4 bases and J lost 1, with 1 base in between. Per the germline V gene, CDR1 is MNHEY and CDR2 is SMNVEV (reference sequence). The CDR3 loop reads CASSWNTGELFF. In nucleotides, the CDR3 is TGTGCCAGCAGTTGGAACACCGGGGAGCTGTTTTTT.

The genes are TRBV27 and TRBJ1-1; 8 positions match TRBD1. This CDR3 is built from 13 residues. The junction had 3 bases not matched to a gene; V was cut back by 5 bases and J by 4 bases. Germline V gene lookup returns CDR1 MNHEY and CDR2 SMNVEV (reference sequence). CDR3 amino acids: CASSITGGTEAFF. The CDR3 coding sequence is TGTGCCAGCAGTATCACAGGGGGCACTGAAGCTTTCTTT.

The rearrangement uses TRBV27 and TRBJ2-6, with D perhaps matching TRBD1 (6 bases). CDR3 size: 17 residues. The germline V gene encodes CDR1 MNHEY and CDR2 SMNVEV (reference sequence). Deletions cut 2 bases from V and 3 bases from J, with 14 bases between. The CDR3 loop is CASSLGGRVYGANVLTF. CDR3 coding DNA: TGTGCCAGCAGTTTAGGGGGCAGGGTTTATGGGGCCAACGTCCTGACTTTC.

The chain has TRBV4-3 and TRBJ2-1; a weak D match, TRBD2 (6 bases). Trimming pared 1 base from V and 8 bases from J, leaving 18 bases between. There are 16 residues in the CDR3. Germline CDR1 reads LGHNA; CDR2 reads YSLEER. CDR3 nucleotide sequence: TGCGCCAGCAGCCAAGTTAGGGGAGGCCCCGGGGATGAGCAGTTCTTC. Its protein product is CASSQVRGGPGDEQFF.

This clone occurred once. The chain links TRBV6-5 to TRBJ2-3, with TRBD1 as a possible D gene (6 bases). Trimming removed 4 bases at V and 6 bases at J, with 17 bases between. The germline CDR1 and CDR2 sequences are MNHEY and SVGAGI. The CDR3 runs to 15 residues. CDR3 sequence: CASSLQGWGTDTQYF. For the CDR3, the DNA is TGTGCCAGCAGTTTACAGGGTTGGGGGACGGATACGCAGTATTTT.

CDR3 amino acids: CASSGFGGDTQYF. The CDR3 DNA is TGTGCCAGCAGCGGATTCGGTGGAGATACGCAGTATTTT. This chain uses TRBV11-2 with TRBJ2-3; no clear D gene. The CDR3 contains 13 residues. Germline CDR1 is SGHAT and CDR2 is FQNNGV. Trimming pared 5 bases from V and 5 bases from J, leaving 11 bases between. The variable domain in full, with the rest retrieved from reference TRBV11-2 and TRBJ2-3, is EAGVAQSPRYKIIEKRQSVAFWCNPISGHATLYWYQQILGQGPKLLIQFQNNGVVDDSQLPKDRFSAERLKGVDSTLKIQPAKLEDSAVYLCASSGFGGDTQYFGPGTRLTVL.